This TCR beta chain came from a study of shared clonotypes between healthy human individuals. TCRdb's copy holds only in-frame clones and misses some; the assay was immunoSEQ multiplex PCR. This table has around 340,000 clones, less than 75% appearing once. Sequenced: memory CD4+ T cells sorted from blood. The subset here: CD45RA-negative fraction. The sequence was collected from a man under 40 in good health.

Written as DNA, the CDR3 is TGTGCCAGCACCTCCCGGACTAGCATCCCAGATACGCAGTATTTT. Protein product: CASTSRTSIPDTQYF. The V call is TRBV2, the J call TRBJ2-3, with TRBD2 identical over 8 bases. Per germline, CDR1 SNHLY and CDR2 FYNNEI. CDR3 length equals 15 residues. With V trimmed by 7 bases and J by 4 bases, 10 bases remained unmatched.